This T cell receptor beta chain was retrieved from a study of cytomegalovirus exposure and HLA in healthy donors. Germline values: CDR1 SEHNR, CDR2 FQNEAQ (reference sequence). V shed 7 bases and J shed 15 bases, with 16 bases lying between them. The CDR3 runs 11 residues. With respect to this clone: Antigen unknown.

Findings and caveats of the study: A link between a missense DCLRE1C variant and TCR beta V- and J-gene trimming emerged from a later analysis. Many donors carried some public TCRs, although rarity characterized most TCR sequences. There were over 150 TCR beta chains listed as cytomegalovirus-associated. Later work found most CMV-associated TCR beta chains apparently HLA-restricted.

Researchers ran the PCR with 60 Vbeta and 13 Jbeta primers. Clones were sequenced by immunoSEQ multiplex PCR, and TCRdb holds only the in-frame ones, with some missing. The sample includes over 200,000 clones, more than 70% seen only once; the top ten take around 1.4%. The V and J genes are TRBV7-9 and TRBJ2-1; TRBD2 might be the D (5 bases). The source is a human donor in good health. Sequencing was carried out using PBMCs. CDR3 protein: CASTLEGNPFF. For the CDR3, the DNA is TGTGCCAGCACCCTAGAGGGAAACCCGTTCTTC.